The 25 T cell receptor beta chains below were found in one sample sequenced in a study of blood T cell repertoires in COVID-19. TCRdb keeps only in-frame clones here, not all; method: immunoSEQ multiplex PCR. The repertoire holds over 300,000 clones, with over 75% as singletons. Sequenced input: PBMCs or T cells enriched from blood (not recorded which). Source of these receptors: a woman aged 25 to 39 with acute COVID-19.

This chain uses TRBV4-1 with TRBJ2-5; 7 bases are shared with TRBD1. The germline V gene encodes CDR1 MGHRA and CDR2 YSYEKL. With V trimmed by 4 bases and J by 3 bases, 8 bases remained unmatched. This CDR3 comprises 15 residues. In DNA, the CDR3 is TGCGCCAGCAGCCCAATCGGCAGGGGGAAAGAGACCCAGTACTTC. This codes for CASSPIGRGKETQYF.

The chain combines TRBV7-9 with TRBJ1-5; possible D gene TRBD1, 6 bases. V gave up 5 bases and J gave up 6 bases, with 14 bases separating them. This CDR3 contains 14 residues. Looked up from germline, CDR1 is SEHNR and CDR2 is FQNEAQ (reference sequence). CDR3: CASSIQGSGQPQHF. As DNA, the CDR3 is TGTGCCAGCAGCATACAGGGCTCAGGTCAGCCCCAGCATTTT.

The gene calls are TRBV12-5 and TRBJ2-1; 11 nucleotides align to TRBD2. Germline V gene data show CDR1 as LGHNT and CDR2 as FRNRAP. The junction had 3 bases not matched to a gene; V was cut back by 0 bases and J by 2 bases. The CDR3 has 17 amino acids. The CDR3 is CASGLVPSGGTYNEQFF. CDR3 DNA: TGTGCTAGTGGTTTGGTACCTAGCGGGGGGACCTACAATGAGCAGTTCTTC.

The chain has TRBV21-1 and TRBJ1-2; TRBD1 reflects the table's D call only, with no check against the DNA. TRBV21-1 is a recognized pseudogene. CDR3 length: 15 residues. The CDR3 DNA sequence: TGTGCCAGCAGCAAAGTGGCCGACACTAACTATGGCTACACCTTC. Encoded protein: CASSKVADTNYGYTF.

This CDR3 is CASSSGLAGVNEQFF. DNA for the CDR3: TGCGCCAGCAGTTCGGGACTAGCGGGGGTAAATGAGCAGTTCTTC. This chain connects TRBV10-2 to TRBJ2-1; 14 bases agree with TRBD2. V lost 5 bases, J lost 7 bases, and 4 bases stayed unmatched. The CDR3 extends over 15 amino acids. Germline CDR1 WSHSY, CDR2 SAAADI.

The chain employs TRBV4-3 and TRBJ2-3, with a weak D call TRBD2 (6 bases). The CDR3 has 15 residues. In germline, CDR1 is LGHNA, CDR2 YSLEER. With 1 base removed from V and 2 bases from J, the gap between germline ends came to 10 bases. The CDR3 loop reads CASSQGAGITDTQYF. The CDR3 DNA reads as TGCGCCAGCAGCCAAGGGGCGGGGATCACAGATACGCAGTATTTT.

The chain employs TRBV6-5 and TRBJ1-5, with 7 bases aligning to TRBD1. Germline V gene lookup returns CDR1 MNHEY and CDR2 SVGAGI. Germline trimming cut 8 bases from V and 4 bases from J; bases unmatched to any gene: 2. The CDR3 loop spans 12 amino acids. The DNA for the CDR3 is TGTGCCAGCGTGACAGGGAATCAGCCCCAGCATTTT. Translating it yields CASVTGNQPQHF.

This clone came up once. The CDR3 bases are TGTGCCAGCAGTGACCTGGGGACTAGCAATGAGCAGTTCTTC. Amino acids: CASSDLGTSNEQFF. The V and J genes are TRBV6-4 and TRBJ2-1; 8 bases are a match to TRBD2. Germline V CDR1 and CDR2: MRHNA, SNTAGT. The CDR3 has 14 amino acids. The junction had 3 bases not matched to a gene; V was cut back by 2 bases and J by 6 bases.

J is TRBJ2-4 and V is TRBV9; TRBD2 matches 10 bases. CDR3 length: 16 residues. The V segment lost 0 bases and the J segment 8 bases; nucleotides outside the gene matches: 8. Germline-derived CDR1 and CDR2 are SGDLS and YYNGEE. The CDR3 DNA is TGTGCCAGCAGCGTAGTAGCGGGGGGTCCACGGGACATTCAGTACTTC. Protein: CASSVVAGGPRDIQYF.

This chain uses TRBV5-1 with TRBJ2-6, with a tentative D call TRBD1 (5 bases). This CDR3 is built from 18 residues. The germline V gene encodes CDR1 SGHRS and CDR2 YFSETQ. With 2 bases removed from V and 2 bases from J, the gap between germline ends came to 17 bases. The CDR3 DNA is TGCGCCAGCAGCTTTAGGGGCCTCACCCCTACTGGGGCCAACGTCCTGACTTTC. It codes for CASSFRGLTPTGANVLTF.

The V and J genes are TRBV5-1 and TRBJ2-7; TRBD2 matches at 9 bases. Per the germline V gene, CDR1 is SGHRS and CDR2 is YFSETQ. The V gene end was trimmed by 0 bases and the J gene end by 7 bases; junction bases not matched to a gene: 5. The CDR3 sequence is 14 residues long. The CDR3 coding sequence is TGCGCCAGCAGCTTGGAAGGACTAGCGTATGAGCAGTACTTC. Its protein product is CASSLEGLAYEQYF.

The gene calls are TRBV3-1 (or the pseudogene TRBV3-2) and TRBJ1-1; D may be TRBD1 (6 bases). The CDR3 contains 14 residues. Looked up from germline, CDR1 is LGHDT and CDR2 is YNNKEL (reference sequence). The ends were cut back, 1 base at V and 4 bases at J, with 10 bases in the middle. CDR3 bases: TGTGCCAGCAGCCAAGTTCAAGGGGGCACTGAAGCTTTCTTT. Protein: CASSQVQGGTEAFF.

The chain recombines TRBV3-1 (or the pseudogene TRBV3-2) with TRBJ1-1; possibly TRBD1 for D (5 bases). Germline V lookup: CDR1 LGHDT, CDR2 YNNKEL (reference sequence). The V gene lost 4 bases and the J gene lost 1 base, with 10 bases spanning the gap. CDR3 length: 14 residues. CDR3 coding DNA: TGTGCCAGCAGCCGGCGGGACCCGAACACTGAAGCTTTCTTT. Translating it yields CASSRRDPNTEAFF.

The J gene is TRBJ1-2, the V gene TRBV5-1; TRBD1 matches 8 bases. CDR1 is SGHRS and CDR2 is YFSETQ in the germline V gene. The CDR3 is made up of 13 amino acids. The J segment lost 8 bases and the V segment lost 0 bases, leaving 3 bases of the junction unmatched. The chain's CDR3 is CASSLAGGAGYTF. CDR3 coding DNA: TGCGCCAGCAGCTTGGCAGGGGGCGCCGGCTACACCTTC.

The rearrangement uses TRBV12-5 and TRBJ1-5; D perhaps matches TRBD1 (5 bases). Germline-derived CDR1 and CDR2 are LGHNT and FRNRAP. V gave up 5 bases and J gave up 6 bases, with 14 bases separating them. The CDR3 has 14 amino acids. The CDR3 is CASGPGGYGQPQHF. The CDR3 bases are TGTGCTAGTGGTCCCGGGGGATATGGTCAGCCCCAGCATTTT.

The chain uses TRBV11-3 and TRBJ1-2; tentative D call: TRBD1 (6 bases). Deletions cut 1 base from V and 1 base from J, with 13 bases between. CDR3 length equals 16 residues. Germline CDR1 and CDR2: SGHNT and YENEEA. The CDR3 nucleotides read TGTGCCAGCAGCTTAGGGGCAGGGGTAGGTAACTATGGCTACACCTTC. It codes for CASSLGAGVGNYGYTF.

Here the CDR3 DNA reads TGTGCCTGGGTGGATGAGGCGAACACTGAAGCTTTCTTT. Its protein is CAWVDEANTEAFF. The gene calls are TRBV30 and TRBJ1-1; D call uncertain. Germline V gene data show CDR1 as GTSNPN and CDR2 as SVGIG (reference sequence). The CDR3 totals 13 residues. V lost 5 bases and J lost 1, with 11 bases in between.

The chain links TRBV6-5 to TRBJ2-1, with D possibly matching TRBD1 (5 bases). The V gene's germline CDR1 is MNHEY and CDR2 SVGAGI. V dropped 4 bases and J dropped 2 bases, with 15 bases sitting between them. The CDR3 loop spans 16 amino acids. DNA for the CDR3: TGTGCCAGCAGTTCTAACGAGATGGGGCCCTACAATGAGCAGTTCTTC. Amino acid sequence: CASSSNEMGPYNEQFF.

J is TRBJ1-4 and V is TRBV28; maybe TRBD1 (5 bases). Per the germline V gene, CDR1 is MDHEN and CDR2 is SYDVKM. V was pared by 5 bases and J by 7 bases, with 8 bases between. This CDR3 contains 12 residues. CDR3 protein: CASSRQREKLFF. The CDR3 DNA reads as TGTGCCAGCAGTCGACAGCGTGAAAAACTGTTTTTT. Full variable domain (rest looked up from reference TRBV28 and TRBJ1-4): DVKVTQSSRYLVKRTGEKVFLECVQDMDHENMFWYRQDPGLGLRLIYFSYDVKMKEKGDIPEGYSVSREKKERFSLILESASTNQTSMYLCASSRQREKLFFGSGTQLSVL.

V and J are TRBV5-6 and TRBJ2-2; TRBD1 is a possible D gene (5 bases). Deletions cut 0 bases from V and 3 bases from J, with 18 bases between. CDR3 size: 18 residues. Germline V gene sequence: CDR1 SGHDT, CDR2 YYEEEE. The CDR3 nucleotides are TGTGCCAGCAGCTTGGTTTGGGCTGGGCCAGGGCACACCGGGGAGCTGTTTTTT. Amino acids: CASSLVWAGPGHTGELFF.

V is TRBV24-1 and J is TRBJ1-3; D is uncertain. The germline V and J ends were trimmed by 4 bases and 4 bases, with 4 bases remaining between them. This CDR3 has 12 amino acids. CDR1 and CDR2 (germline): KGHDR, SFDVKD. CDR3 sequence: CATSDRGNTIYF. As DNA, the CDR3 is TGTGCCACCAGTGACAGGGGAAACACCATATATTTT.

The DNA of the CDR3 is TGTGCCAGCAGCTTAGGAGGGACAGGACAGCAGCCCCAGCATTTT. It translates to CASSLGGTGQQPQHF. The rearrangement uses TRBV7-9 and TRBJ1-5, with 8 positions matching TRBD1. V dropped 1 base and J dropped 7; count of bases not matched to a gene: 6. Germline V gene sequence: CDR1 SEHNR, CDR2 FQNEAQ (reference sequence). This CDR3 comprises 15 residues.

The count of this clone is one. This chain uses TRBV7-3 with TRBJ2-1; perhaps TRBD1 as D (5 bases). Germline-derived CDR1 and CDR2 are SGHTA and FQGTGA. This CDR3 contains 15 residues. The V and J ends lost 1 base and 6 bases respectively, with 13 bases between them. In nucleotides, the CDR3 is TGTGCCAGCAGCTTAAATCAGGGCCCTTCCAATGAGCAGTTCTTC. Translating gives CASSLNQGPSNEQFF.

This clone occurred a few times. The chain couples TRBV7-3 to TRBJ1-1; D gene unclear. The V gene's germline CDR1 is SGHTA and CDR2 FQGTGA. This CDR3 comprises 13 residues. Trimming removed 0 bases at V and 11 bases at J, with 13 bases between. The CDR3 sequence: CASSLTGPEVAFF. The DNA of the CDR3 is TGTGCCAGCAGCTTAACTGGCCCGGAGGTTGCTTTCTTT. Using reference TRBV7-3 and TRBJ1-1 for the parts outside the CDR3, the full variable domain is GAGVSQTPSNKVTEKGKYVELRCDPISGHTALYWYRQSLGQGPEFLIYFQGTGAADDSGLPNDRFFAVRPEGSVSTLKIQRTERGDSAVYLCASSLTGPEVAFFGQGTRLTVV.

The table lists this clone with a count of one. V is TRBV14 and J is TRBJ1-6; D is undetermined. The CDR3 has 16 residues. Germline values: CDR1 SGHDN, CDR2 FVKESK. V was clipped by 0 bases and J by 2 bases, with 8 bases between them. Here the CDR3 reads CASSQEFGPYNSPLHF. DNA for the CDR3: TGTGCCAGCAGCCAAGAATTTGGGCCCTATAATTCACCCCTCCACTTT.